The 4 T cell receptor beta chains listed next were all sequenced from one sample in a study of OX40 agonist ivuxolimab in advanced cancers. Measured with immunoSEQ multiplex PCR; TCRdb has only the in-frame clones, and not every one. Among about 53,000 clones listed, less than 85% were seen once. This specimen was CD4+ or CD8+ T cells sorted from blood, taken in a trial of the OX40 agonist ivuxolimab. The origin of the receptors is an adult with an advanced solid tumor such as melanoma, head and neck, liver or kidney cancer.

The V gene is TRBV14, the J gene TRBJ2-7; 7 bases are shared with TRBD1. Per the germline V gene, CDR1 is SGHDN and CDR2 is FVKESK. The CDR3 runs to 16 residues. V shed 4 bases and J 2 bases; nucleotides not matched to a gene: 11. The CDR3 nucleotides read TGTGCCAGCAGCCCAGACAGGGTTCTATACCCCTACGAGCAGTACTTC. This gives the protein CASSPDRVLYPYEQYF.

CDR3 bases: TGTGCCAGCAGGGGACAGCAGGTTTCTAACTATGGCTACACCTTC. Translated, it gives CASRGQQVSNYGYTF. The chain links TRBV6-5 to TRBJ1-2; 7 bases align to TRBD1. Germline loops: CDR1 MNHEY, CDR2 SVGAGI. V lost 6 bases, J lost 0 bases, and 7 bases stayed unmatched. The CDR3 consists of 15 residues.

The chain is built from TRBV15 and TRBJ1-1; possibly TRBD1 for D (6 bases). The V and J ends lost 3 bases and 2 bases respectively, with 13 bases between them. The CDR3 totals 15 residues. Per the germline V gene, CDR1 is LNHNV and CDR2 is YYDKDF (reference sequence). The CDR3 is CATSRDRLSNTEAFF. DNA for the CDR3: TGTGCCACCAGCAGGGACAGATTATCTAACACTGAAGCTTTCTTT.

A single count supports this clone. The chain combines TRBV4-1 with TRBJ1-1; the D gene is possibly TRBD1 (5 bases). V was clipped by 6 bases and J by 1 base, with 12 bases between them. Per germline, CDR1 MGHRA and CDR2 YSYEKL. There are 14 residues in the CDR3. The DNA for the CDR3 is TGCGCCAGCAGGCTTAACACAGGGAACACTGAAGCTTTCTTT. Translation: CASRLNTGNTEAFF.